This record covers a single T cell receptor beta chain. What it binds is not known. Investigators spread the genomic DNA of each subset evenly over several immunoSEQ plates. In the authors' methods: There were no quality scores in the junction-only immunoSEQ sequences, so filtering differed. This table comes from immunoSEQ multiplex PCR, and its TCRdb copy is limited to in-frame clones, with some not included. V and J calls plus clone size are reproduced from that table; the DNA served to infer D and trimming. Of 150,000 to 200,000 clones in the sample, roughly 93% were seen once. Germline V gene lookup returns CDR1 LNHNV and CDR2 YYDKDF (reference sequence). The CDR3 covers 18 residues. The V gene end was trimmed by 2 bases and the J gene end by 4 bases; junction bases not matched to a gene: 13. Everyone who donated was a Caucasian adult who lived in Nashville, Tennessee. This sample is part of a study of shared clonotypes between healthy human individuals. Study findings and constraints: Limitation of the genetic and exposure-history diversity represented came from the few donors.

The sample consisted of naive CD4+ T cells sorted from blood. Regarding subset: CD45RA+ positively selected. The receptor was isolated from a woman aged 25-40 years in good health. V usage is TRBV15 and J usage is TRBJ2-3; 9 positions agree with TRBD2. The CDR3, as DNA: TGTGCCACCAGCAGACCCTCGGGGACTAGCATCTTAGCAGATACGCAGTATTTT. The encoded protein is CATSRPSGTSILADTQYF. Filled out from reference TRBV15 and TRBJ2-3, the complete variable domain reads DAMVIQNPRYQVTQFGKPVTLSCSQTLNHNVMYWYQQKSSQAPKLLFHYYDKDFNNEADTPDNFQSRRPNTSFCFLDIRSPGLGDTAMYLCATSRPSGTSILADTQYFGPGTRLTVL.